In its sample, the clone carrying this T cell receptor beta chain was seen many times. As yet, its antigen is unknown. The data derive from a study of T cell repertoires in cytomegalovirus infection. Overall study context: Public signatures in TCR beta pointed to CMV infection and matching HLA type.

Findings and limits, study-wide: HLA-C-restricted CMV clonotypes gave the most frequent clonotype in two of eight donors.

Germline assignment: CDR1 MGHDK and CDR2 SYGVNS. The J segment lost 0 bases and the V segment lost 3 bases, leaving 5 bases of the junction unmatched. This CDR3 comprises 16 residues. TCRdb reprocessed the reads with MiXCR, giving one entry per CDR3 protein. In the table there are roughly 640,000 distinct CDR3 sequences, approximately 24% of which are singletons. Input material: CD8+ T cells from PBMCs. V gene TRBV25-1 combines with J gene TRBJ2-5, with 9 bases lining up with TRBD1. This sequence originates from a human donor in good health (CMV status not recorded). Some clones in this sample may be carry-over from other donors' samples. CDR3 sequence reads: CASSDHGTGNQETQYF. CDR3 sequence (DNA): TGTGCCAGCAGTGACCACGGGACAGGGAACCAAGAGACCCAGTACTTC.